Shown below are 31 T cell receptor beta chains from a single sample sequenced in a study of Ad26.COV2.S vaccination and SARS-CoV-2 variants. Clones were sequenced by immunoSEQ multiplex PCR, and TCRdb holds only the in-frame ones, with some missing. The sample shows roughly 320,000 clones, roughly 80% of them seen only once. The sample's treatment: about 20 received Ad26.COV2.S at low or high dose, single or two shots; 5 received placebo; per-sample allocation not given. Collection of the samples took place on day 63 after the first injection of vaccine or placebo. Specimen: peripheral blood, collected in a trial of Ad26.COV2.S vaccine versus placebo. The receptors originated from a person aged 18-65 years who received the Ad26.COV2.S COVID-19 vaccine or a placebo.

The genes are TRBV19 and TRBJ1-5, with TRBD1 as a possible D gene (6 bases). Trimming pared 4 bases from V and 6 bases from J, leaving 16 bases between. The germline V gene has CDR1 LNHDA and CDR2 SQIVND (reference sequence). This CDR3 comprises 15 residues. The CDR3 spells CASSRDVGAPQPQHF. The DNA for the CDR3 is TGTGCCAGTAGTAGGGACGTGGGGGCGCCTCAGCCCCAGCATTTT.

The V gene is TRBV5-1, the J gene TRBJ2-3, with TRBD2 matching over 10 bases. The CDR3 is 18 amino acids. The V segment lost 1 base and the J segment 3 bases; nucleotides outside the gene matches: 11. The germline V gene has CDR1 SGHRS and CDR2 YFSETQ. The CDR3, as DNA: TGCGCCAGCAGCTTGTTGCTAGCGGGGGATAGTGGTACAGATACGCAGTATTTT. As protein: CASSLLLAGDSGTDTQYF. Full variable domain (missing parts from reference TRBV5-1 and TRBJ2-3): KAGVTQTPRYLIKTRGQQVTLSCSPISGHRSVSWYQQTPGQGLQFLFEYFSETQRNKGNFPGRFSGRQFSNSRSEMNVSTLELGDSALYLCASSLLLAGDSGTDTQYFGPGTRLTVL.

Only one count was recorded for this clone. The chain recombines TRBV7-6 with TRBJ1-5; 7 bases fit TRBD1. Per the germline V gene, CDR1 is SGHVS and CDR2 is FNYEAQ. The V gene end was trimmed by 4 bases and the J gene end by 4 bases; junction bases not matched to a gene: 1. This CDR3 has 13 amino acids. Written as DNA, the CDR3 is TGTGCCAGCAGCTCGACAGGGAATCAGCCCCAGCATTTT. As protein: CASSSTGNQPQHF.

The chain carries TRBV5-1 and TRBJ1-2; D is uncertain. V gave up 4 bases and J gave up 7 bases, with 14 bases separating them. Germline V CDR1 and CDR2: SGHRS, YFSETQ. The CDR3 has 13 residues. CDR3 sequence reads: CASSQETGGGYTF. In nucleotides, the CDR3 is TGCGCCAGCAGCCAAGAAACGGGAGGTGGCTACACCTTC.

The chain links TRBV2 to TRBJ2-2; D may be TRBD1 (5 bases). The ends were cut back, 1 base at V and 4 bases at J, with 10 bases in the middle. The CDR3 totals 15 residues. Germline CDR1 is SNHLY and CDR2 is FYNNEI. CDR3 region: CASSEEGIGTGELFF. The CDR3 DNA follows: TGTGCCAGCAGTGAAGAGGGGATAGGCACCGGGGAGCTGTTTTTT. The entire variable domain, with the rest obtained from reference TRBV2 and TRBJ2-2, is as follows: EPEVTQTPSHQVTQMGQEVILRCVPISNHLYFYWYRQILGQKVEFLVSFYNNEISEKSEIFDDQFSVERPDGSNFTLKIRSTKLEDSAMYFCASSEEGIGTGELFFGEGSRLTVL.

This chain uses TRBV4-1 with TRBJ1-6; 7 bases are shared with TRBD1. Germline-derived CDR1 and CDR2 are MGHRA and YSYEKL. Germline trimming cut 3 bases from V and 12 bases from J; bases unmatched to any gene: 11. The CDR3 has 15 amino acids. CDR3 amino acids: CASSQDRSPTLPLHF. In nucleotides, the CDR3 is TGCGCCAGCAGCCAGGACAGGTCCCCCACCTTACCCCTCCACTTT.

The chain has TRBV5-4 and TRBJ2-1, with a possible D match to TRBD1 (5 bases). This CDR3 has 14 residues. Germline loops: CDR1 SGHNT, CDR2 YYREEE (reference sequence). Trimming shortened V by 0 bases and J by 7 bases, and 11 bases separated the two germline ends. CDR3 sequence: CASSLGQSANEQFF. The CDR3 DNA follows: TGTGCCAGCAGCTTGGGACAGTCGGCTAATGAGCAGTTCTTC. The complete variable domain, with remaining parts taken from reference TRBV5-4 and TRBJ2-1, reads ETGVTQSPTHLIKTRGQQVTLRCSSQSGHNTVSWYQQALGQGPQFIFQYYREEENGRGNFPPRFSGLQFPNYSSELNVNALELDDSALYLCASSLGQSANEQFFGPGTRLTVL.

This clone has a single count. The CDR3: CASSGQGAWGASNQPQHF. CDR3 sequence (DNA): TGTGCCAGCAGTGGACAGGGGGCATGGGGAGCAAGCAATCAGCCCCAGCATTTT. The rearrangement joins TRBV6-1 to TRBJ1-5; 10 bases fit TRBD1. Germline-derived CDR1 and CDR2 are MNHNS and SASEGT. The CDR3 is 18 residues long. Losses at the gene ends were 4 bases for V and 1 base for J; bases not matched to a gene: 10.

The V call is TRBV5-6, the J call TRBJ1-5; possible D gene TRBD1, 6 bases. The CDR3 contains 19 residues. The germline CDR1 and CDR2 sequences are SGHDT and YYEEEE. With 0 bases removed from V and 0 bases from J, the gap between germline ends came to 19 bases. The chain's CDR3 is CASSLEMARGQDSNQPQHF. The CDR3 nucleotides are TGTGCCAGCAGCTTGGAGATGGCCAGGGGCCAAGATAGCAATCAGCCCCAGCATTTT.

This sequence joins TRBV28 and TRBJ1-5; TRBD1 aligns across 8 bases. Germline V gene data show CDR1 as MDHEN and CDR2 as SYDVKM. J gave up 6 bases and V 4 bases, and 8 bases lay outside the gene matches. The CDR3 runs 15 residues. The CDR3 region is CASSSRTGYTQPQHF. DNA for the CDR3: TGTGCCAGCAGTTCCAGGACAGGGTATACTCAGCCCCAGCATTTT.

The CDR3 nucleotides read TGTGCCAGCAGGAGGGACAGGCGGAACTATAATTCACCCCTCCACTTT. It is translated as CASRRDRRNYNSPLHF. The chain couples TRBV27 to TRBJ1-6; TRBD1 agrees at 8 bases. Germline-derived CDR1 and CDR2 are MNHEY and SMNVEV (reference sequence). The CDR3 contains 16 residues. V was clipped by 6 bases and J by 3 bases; unmatched bases: 7.

This clone was counted between two and nine times. The chain is built from TRBV7-8 and TRBJ1-1; 8 bases agree with TRBD1. The V segment lost 0 bases and the J segment 4 bases; nucleotides outside the gene matches: 4. From germline, CDR1 is SGHVS and CDR2 FQNEAQ. CDR3 length equals 15 residues. The CDR3 spells CASSLADRVFTEAFF. In DNA form, the CDR3 reads TGTGCCAGCAGCTTAGCGGACAGGGTATTCACTGAAGCTTTCTTT.

This clone showed up just a few times. The chain links TRBV7-2 to TRBJ2-4, with TRBD1 matching 9 bases. Germline V gives CDR1 SGHTA, CDR2 FQGNSA. J was trimmed by 10 bases and V by 4 bases; bases with no gene match: 5. This CDR3 is 13 amino acids long. The CDR3 region is CASSWDRDRIQYF. The CDR3 coding sequence is TGTGCCAGCAGCTGGGACAGGGATCGTATTCAGTACTTC. Drawing the rest from reference TRBV7-2 and TRBJ2-4, the complete variable domain is GAGVSQSPSNKVTEKGKDVELRCDPISGHTALYWYRQSLGQGLEFLIYFQGNSAPDKSGLPSDRFSAERTGGSVSTLTIQRTQQEDSAVYLCASSWDRDRIQYFGAGTRLSVL.

The rearrangement joins TRBV15 to TRBJ1-5; no clear D. Germline V gene lookup returns CDR1 LNHNV and CDR2 YYDKDF (reference sequence). Trimming took 8 bases from V and 0 from J, leaving 11 bases between them. This CDR3 region has 14 residues. This CDR3 is CATGRGYSNQPQHF. The CDR3 DNA reads TGTGCCACCGGACGCGGATATAGCAATCAGCCCCAGCATTTT.

J is TRBJ2-7 and V is TRBV6-1; D might be TRBD1 (6 bases). CDR1 and CDR2 from the germline V gene are MNHNS and SASEGT. Trimming shortened V by 4 bases and J by 0 bases, and 22 bases separated the two germline ends. The CDR3 sequence is 18 residues long. The CDR3 sequence is CASSAPGHLSFSSYEQYF. CDR3 nucleotide sequence: TGTGCCAGCAGTGCGCCGGGACACCTAAGCTTTAGCTCCTACGAGCAGTACTTC.

V gene TRBV18 combines with J gene TRBJ1-4, with D perhaps TRBD1 (5 bases). V was pared by 5 bases and J by 5 bases, with 9 bases between. Looked up from germline, CDR1 is KGHSH and CDR2 is LQKENI. This CDR3 contains 13 residues. The CDR3 is CASSTRQNEKLFF. For the CDR3, the DNA is TGTGCCAGCTCAACCAGACAGAATGAAAAACTGTTTTTT.

The V gene is TRBV5-4, the J gene TRBJ2-3; the match to TRBD2 covers 11 bases. The V gene end was trimmed by 4 bases and the J gene end by 1 base; junction bases not matched to a gene: 2. The CDR3 length is 15 residues. CDR1 is SGHNT and CDR2 is YYREEE in the germline V gene (reference sequence). The CDR3 DNA is TGTGCCAGCAGCACGGGACTAGCGGGCACAGATACGCAGTATTTT. Translated, it gives CASSTGLAGTDTQYF. Complete variable domain (other parts from reference TRBV5-4 and TRBJ2-3): ETGVTQSPTHLIKTRGQQVTLRCSSQSGHNTVSWYQQALGQGPQFIFQYYREEENGRGNFPPRFSGLQFPNYSSELNVNALELDDSALYLCASSTGLAGTDTQYFGPGTRLTVL.

J is TRBJ2-3 and V is TRBV7-9; D may be TRBD1 (5 bases). This CDR3 is built from 16 residues. Germline V gives CDR1 SEHNR, CDR2 FQNEAQ (reference sequence). V dropped 3 bases and J dropped 6 bases, with 19 bases sitting between them. This CDR3 reads CASSLKSAQGGDTQYF. The DNA of the CDR3 is TGTGCCAGCAGCTTGAAAAGTGCCCAGGGTGGCGATACGCAGTATTTT. The variable domain in full, completed from reference TRBV7-9 and TRBJ2-3, reads DTGVSQNPRHKITKRGQNVTFRCDPISEHNRLYWYRQTLGQGPEFLTYFQNEAQLEKSRLLSDRFSAERPKGSFSTLEIQRTEQGDSAMYLCASSLKSAQGGDTQYFGPGTRLTVL.

The V call is TRBV7-7, the J call TRBJ2-2, with D possibly TRBD1 on 6 matching bases. The CDR3 runs 15 residues. Trimming pared 5 bases from V and 3 bases from J, leaving 13 bases between. Germline CDR1 SSHAT, CDR2 FNYEAQ (reference sequence). The CDR3 DNA reads TGTGCCAGCAGCCCCGAGGGACATTACACCGGGGAGCTGTTTTTT. This sequence encodes CASSPEGHYTGELFF.

The chain employs TRBV29-1 and TRBJ1-5, with D possibly TRBD1 on 5 matching bases. The V gene's germline CDR1 is SQVTM and CDR2 ANQGSEA. Trimming pared 5 bases from V and 3 bases from J, leaving 11 bases between. The CDR3 consists of 13 residues. As DNA, the CDR3 is TGCAGCGTTACCGGGGGTCACAATCAGCCCCAGCATTTT. Translation: CSVTGGHNQPQHF.

V gene TRBV5-1 combines with J gene TRBJ2-2; 7 bases align to TRBD1. Germline V lookup: CDR1 SGHRS, CDR2 YFSETQ. The CDR3 contains 15 residues. V was pared by 5 bases and J by 5 bases, with 9 bases of the junction left unmatched. This CDR3 is CASRTGKSGTGELFF. In DNA form, the CDR3 reads TGCGCCAGCAGGACAGGGAAAAGTGGAACCGGGGAGCTGTTTTTT.

The chain couples TRBV19 to TRBJ2-1; no clear D gene. Germline CDR1 reads LNHDA; CDR2 reads SQIVND (reference sequence). V lost 4 bases and J 1 base, leaving 11 bases between the germline ends. This CDR3 is built from 15 residues. CDR3 DNA sequence: TGTGCCAGTAGTACCAGTTCTCTTTCCTACAATGAGCAGTTCTTC. It yields the protein CASSTSSLSYNEQFF.

The chain couples TRBV3-1 (or the pseudogene TRBV3-2) to TRBJ1-3; D is unclear. Looked up from germline, CDR1 is LGHDT and CDR2 is YNNKEL (reference sequence). V lost 2 bases, J lost 0 bases, and 8 bases lay in between. The CDR3 loop spans 15 amino acids. CDR3 sequence (DNA): TGTGCCAGCAGCCAAAGGACCGTCTCTGGAAACACCATATATTTT. Its translation: CASSQRTVSGNTIYF.

The genes are TRBV4-2 and TRBJ2-1, with D tentatively TRBD2 (5 bases). The CDR3 is made up of 15 amino acids. The V gene's germline CDR1 is LGHNA and CDR2 YNFKEQ. V gave up 0 bases and J gave up 7 bases, with 13 bases separating them. For the CDR3, the DNA is TGTGCCAGCAGCCAAGATCCACAGAGAGGGAATGAGCAGTTCTTC. It translates to CASSQDPQRGNEQFF.

The chain carries TRBV11-3 and TRBJ1-1, with no clear D. V shed 6 bases and J shed 5 bases, with 7 bases lying between them. Per germline, CDR1 SGHNT and CDR2 YENEEA. This CDR3 region has 11 residues. The CDR3 region is CASSSRTEAFF. CDR3 DNA sequence: TGTGCCAGCAGTAGCCGGACTGAAGCTTTCTTT.

This clone appeared a single time. The V and J genes are TRBV4-1 and TRBJ1-1, with D possibly being TRBD1 (5 bases). The CDR3 runs 15 residues. V lost 0 bases to trimming and J lost 1 base, with 9 bases between them. CDR1 and CDR2 (germline): MGHRA, YSYEKL. The CDR3 sequence is CASSQEARGNTEAFF. In DNA, the CDR3 is TGCGCCAGCAGCCAAGAAGCGAGGGGGAACACTGAAGCTTTCTTT.

V gene TRBV15 combines with J gene TRBJ1-2, with D maybe TRBD1 (6 bases). The V end lost 0 bases, the J end lost 4 bases, and 12 bases lay between the germline ends. This CDR3 has 15 amino acids. Germline loops: CDR1 LNHNV, CDR2 YYDKDF (reference sequence). This CDR3 reads CATSRDTTGSYGYTF. Here the CDR3 DNA reads TGTGCCACCAGCAGAGATACGACAGGATCCTATGGCTACACCTTC.

The rearrangement joins TRBV2 to TRBJ1-5; possibly TRBD1 for D (5 bases). This CDR3 has 15 residues. Germline values: CDR1 SNHLY, CDR2 FYNNEI. Trimming shortened V by 4 bases and J by 5 bases, and 15 bases separated the two germline ends. The DNA for the CDR3 is TGTGCCAGCAGTGTACGAGGCAGGGAGTATCAGCCCCAGCATTTT. This sequence encodes CASSVRGREYQPQHF.

The chain recombines TRBV11-2 with TRBJ2-5; D assignment may be TRBD1 or TRBD2 (6 bases each). V was shortened by 3 bases and J by 2 bases, with 16 bases between the two germline ends. Germline V lookup: CDR1 SGHAT, CDR2 FQNNGV. This CDR3 contains 16 residues. DNA of the CDR3: TGTGCCAGCAGCTTCCTTATGGGGGGCCGGCAAGAGACCCAGTACTTC. Its protein is CASSFLMGGRQETQYF.

V gene TRBV20-1 combines with J gene TRBJ1-2; 9 bases line up with TRBD1. This CDR3 has 11 residues. Per the germline V gene, CDR1 is DFQATT and CDR2 is SNEGSKA (reference sequence). V lost 5 bases, J lost 7 bases, and 2 bases stayed unmatched. CDR3 loop: CSAWDRAGYTF. CDR3 bases: TGCAGTGCTTGGGACAGGGCTGGCTACACCTTC.

The V and J genes are TRBV9 and TRBJ2-1; 14 bases map to TRBD2. Germline lookup yields CDR1 SGDLS and CDR2 YYNGEE. The CDR3 length is 16 residues. The V segment lost 4 bases and the J segment 7 bases; nucleotides outside the gene matches: 7. CDR3 sequence reads: CASSPRLAGGLNEQFF. The CDR3, as DNA: TGTGCCAGCAGCCCCCGACTAGCGGGGGGGTTAAATGAGCAGTTCTTC.